These 25 T cell receptor beta chains were all obtained from the same sample, sequenced in a study of T-cell reconstitution after alpha-beta-depleted transplantation in children. Molecular barcoding with unique molecular identifiers was used for the TCRbeta library. TCRdb itself ran the PCR reads through MiXCR, one entry per CDR3 protein. The sample consists of about 610,000 distinct CDR3 sequences, roughly a tenth of them appearing once. The sample in question was PBMCs from the stem cell graft donor, obtained from the stem cell graft. Receptors were obtained from a human donor who donated a stem cell graft to a child with acute myeloid leukemia.

There are a few counts of this clonotype. This rearrangement joins TRBV7-9 to TRBJ2-7; D is possibly TRBD1 (6 bases). The V gene's germline CDR1 is SEHNR and CDR2 FQNEAQ (reference sequence). This CDR3 comprises 13 residues. V lost 3 bases and J lost 5, with 11 bases in between. The CDR3 spells CASSLTGVNEQYF. CDR3 in DNA: TGTGCCAGCAGCTTGACAGGTGTTAACGAGCAGTACTTC.

The CDR3 DNA reads as TGCGCCAGCAGCCAAGATCTAGGGACTTTGAACACCGGGGAGCTGTTTTTT. Residues: CASSQDLGTLNTGELFF. The J gene is TRBJ2-2, the V gene TRBV4-3; possibly TRBD2 for D (6 bases). The germline V gene encodes CDR1 LGHNA and CDR2 YSLEER. The CDR3 spans 17 residues. V lost 0 bases and J 1 base, leaving 12 bases between the germline ends.

V and J are TRBV12-3 or TRBV12-4 and TRBJ2-3, with D possibly matching TRBD2 (6 bases). Deletions cut 6 bases from V and 6 bases from J, with 28 bases between. This CDR3 has 18 amino acids. The CDR3 region is CASRLDLFSAGMEDTQYF. The CDR3, as DNA: TGTGCCAGCAGGTTGGACTTGTTTTCTGCGGGAATGGAGGATACGCAGTATTTT.

This clonotype was observed a few times. The V and J genes are TRBV20-1 and TRBJ2-3, with TRBD2 matching 7 bases. Germline V gene lookup returns CDR1 DFQATT and CDR2 SNEGSKA (reference sequence). With V trimmed by 3 bases and J by 1 base, 4 bases remained unmatched. This CDR3 spans 14 amino acids. The CDR3 loop reads CSASGLAGTDTQYF. The CDR3 nucleotides read TGCAGTGCTAGTGGTCTAGCGGGCACAGATACGCAGTATTTT.

This clonotype has more than one count but fewer than ten. V is TRBV7-2 and J is TRBJ1-1; TRBD1 is a possible D gene (5 bases). The CDR3 runs to 17 residues. Trimming took 5 bases from V and 3 from J, leaving 22 bases between them. Germline values: CDR1 SGHTA, CDR2 FQGNSA. The DNA for the CDR3 is TGTGCCAGCAGCGATCGGACATCTGGCAGAGAAGACACTGAAGCTTTCTTT. This codes for CASSDRTSGREDTEAFF.

V is TRBV29-1 and J is TRBJ1-2, with D perhaps matching TRBD1 (6 bases). There are 12 residues in the CDR3. Germline V CDR1 and CDR2: SQVTM, ANQGSEA. The germline V and J ends were trimmed by 7 bases and 3 bases, with 12 bases remaining between them. This CDR3 reads CSAEGVDYGYTF. CDR3 bases: TGCAGCGCCGAGGGGGTTGACTATGGCTACACCTTC.

This clonotype showed up many times. The chain employs TRBV6-1 and TRBJ2-1; maybe TRBD2 (7 bases). Germline CDR1 is MNHNS and CDR2 is SASEGT. The CDR3 contains 15 residues. Trimming removed 7 bases at V and 7 bases at J, with 20 bases between. The CDR3 nucleotides are TGTGCCAGCAACGAACAAGGGGGGGATAAGAATGAGCAGTTCTTC. Translated: CASNEQGGDKNEQFF.

This clonotype was recorded at least ten times. The rearrangement joins TRBV27 to TRBJ2-3; 10 nucleotides align to TRBD2. The germline V gene has CDR1 MNHEY and CDR2 SMNVEV (reference sequence). The CDR3 runs to 19 residues. Trimming removed 0 bases from V and 5 bases from J; junction bases left unmatched: 14. In nucleotides, the CDR3 is TGTGCCAGCAGTTTATCGATTACTAGCGGGGCGGTAAGAAGAGATACGCAGTATTTT. Translation: CASSLSITSGAVRRDTQYF.

This clonotype was counted ten times or more. The chain recombines TRBV12-3 or TRBV12-4 with TRBJ2-7, with D uncertain. Trimming took off 6 bases at V and 1 base at J, with 13 bases between the two ends. The CDR3 runs to 14 residues. CDR3 sequence reads: CASSPSAVSYEQYF. DNA for the CDR3: TGTGCCAGCAGCCCCTCGGCGGTTTCCTACGAGCAGTACTTC.

This clonotype was counted between two and nine times. V is TRBV7-2 and J is TRBJ2-1; 7 bases are a match to TRBD2. The length of the CDR3 is 14 residues. With 5 bases clipped from V and 3 bases from J, the junction kept 4 bases outside the gene matches. Germline V gene data show CDR1 as SGHTA and CDR2 as FQGNSA. The CDR3 region has the DNA TGTGCCAGCAGCACCGGGACTATCTACAATGAGCAGTTCTTC. Amino acid sequence: CASSTGTIYNEQFF.

For the CDR3, the DNA is TGTGCCAGCAGAGGAGGCGCCGGGGAGCTGTTTTTT. It yields the protein CASRGGAGELFF. This chain uses TRBV27 with TRBJ2-2, with D possibly matching TRBD2 (5 bases). Trimming stripped 6 bases from V and 6 bases from J, with 8 bases between. Germline loops: CDR1 MNHEY, CDR2 SMNVEV (reference sequence). The CDR3 is made up of 12 amino acids.

This chain links TRBV4-3 with TRBJ2-6; TRBD2 might be the D (6 bases). This CDR3 is built from 17 residues. Trimming took off 0 bases at V and 2 bases at J, with 11 bases between the two ends. Germline V gives CDR1 LGHNA, CDR2 YSLEER. The CDR3 nucleotides are TGCGCCAGCAGCCAAGATCAAGGGGAGGCTGGGGCCAACGTCCTGACTTTC. This gives the protein CASSQDQGEAGANVLTF.

The genes are TRBV7-2 and TRBJ2-3; D gene unclear. The V gene's germline CDR1 is SGHTA and CDR2 FQGNSA. V lost 10 bases and J 0 bases, leaving 11 bases between the germline ends. This CDR3 contains 13 residues. CDR3 bases: TGTGCCACCTCCGTCCGGAGCACAGATACGCAGTATTTT. Its translation is CATSVRSTDTQYF.

The sample holds a few counts of this clonotype. The V call is TRBV29-1, the J call TRBJ1-1; D ambiguous. The CDR3 is 9 amino acids. Trimming left V 7 bases short and J 7 bases short, with 7 bases between. The germline V gene has CDR1 SQVTM and CDR2 ANQGSEA. The DNA for the CDR3 is TGCAGCGGTGCCAGTGAAGCTTTCTTT. Encoded protein: CSGASEAFF.

The J gene is TRBJ1-5, the V gene TRBV24-1; no reliable D call. Trimming removed 3 bases from V and 0 bases from J, with 11 bases in between. The CDR3 sequence is 16 residues long. Per the germline V gene, CDR1 is KGHDR and CDR2 is SFDVKD. The CDR3 DNA reads as TGTGCCACCAGTGATAGTAGTCGGAGTAGCAATCAGCCCCAGCATTTT. It translates to CATSDSSRSSNQPQHF.

A word on this clonotype: Just one base apart from a much larger clone, this may be a read error. This chain links TRBV12-3 or TRBV12-4 with TRBJ2-2; TRBD1 matches at 10 bases. Trimming removed 8 bases from V and 5 bases from J; junction bases left unmatched: 8. There are 15 residues in the CDR3. This CDR3 is CASCPGTGVTGELFF. CDR3 nucleotide sequence: TGTGCCAGCTGCCCCGGGACAGGGGTAACCGGGGAGCTGTTTTTT.

The sample holds a few counts of this clonotype. V is TRBV19 and J is TRBJ2-7, with D possibly TRBD1 on 5 matching bases. Germline lookup yields CDR1 LNHDA and CDR2 SQIVND (reference sequence). The length of the CDR3 is 14 residues. The germline V and J ends were trimmed by 4 bases and 7 bases, with 17 bases remaining between them. CDR3 DNA sequence: TGTGCCAGTAGTACCCAACGACAGCAAGCAGAGCAGTACTTC. As protein: CASSTQRQQAEQYF.

The chain has TRBV29-1 and TRBJ2-1, with D unclear. Germline loops: CDR1 SQVTM, CDR2 ANQGSEA. V lost 8 bases to trimming and J lost 1 base, with 12 bases between them. CDR3 length: 13 amino acids. The CDR3 sequence: CSSDGTSYNEQFF. CDR3 nucleotides: TGCAGCTCTGATGGTACTTCCTACAATGAGCAGTTCTTC.

This clonotype was observed at least ten times. This sequence joins TRBV6-5 and TRBJ2-7; 8 positions match TRBD1. Germline CDR1 is MNHEY and CDR2 is SVGAGI. J was trimmed by 4 bases and V by 2 bases; bases with no gene match: 7. This CDR3 has 15 residues. The CDR3 reads CASSYVGQGGYEQYF. CDR3 coding DNA: TGTGCCAGCAGTTACGTAGGACAGGGTGGGTACGAGCAGTACTTC.

The chain recombines TRBV20-1 with TRBJ2-5; 7 nucleotides match TRBD2. CDR3 length: 16 amino acids. V shed 8 bases and J 5 bases; nucleotides not matched to a gene: 20. Germline CDR1 reads DFQATT; CDR2 reads SNEGSKA (reference sequence). This chain's CDR3 is CSSKGRASGGGETQYF. In DNA, the CDR3 is TGCAGTTCGAAAGGGCGTGCTAGCGGTGGTGGGGAGACCCAGTACTTC.

In its sample, this clonotype was seen once. The V gene is TRBV7-2, the J gene TRBJ1-3; the match to TRBD1 covers 7 bases. The germline V gene encodes CDR1 SGHTA and CDR2 FQGNSA. V was pared by 6 bases and J by 6 bases, with 8 bases of the junction left unmatched. This CDR3 region has 14 residues. CDR3 region: CASRPGGSANTIYF. CDR3 coding DNA: TGTGCCAGCAGACCAGGGGGATCCGCAAACACCATATATTTT.

This clonotype has only a few counts. The chain carries TRBV6-1 and TRBJ2-1, with 10 bases aligning to TRBD2. The CDR3 consists of 14 residues. The germline gives CDR1 MNHNS, CDR2 SASEGT. Unmatched junction bases numbered 5, after V lost 8 bases and J lost 4 bases. CDR3 sequence reads: CASARTSGYNEQFF. For the CDR3, the DNA is TGTGCCAGCGCAAGGACTAGCGGTTACAATGAGCAGTTCTTC.

A word on this clonotype: Compared with germline, one end of the junction differs, possibly owing to a read error. V and J are TRBV20-1 and TRBJ1-2; 7 bases match TRBD1. CDR1 and CDR2 from the germline V gene are DFQATT and SNEGSKA (reference sequence). The CDR3 consists of 16 residues. In nucleotides, the CDR3 is TGCTGTGCTAGAGCTGTGGACAGGAGCTATAACTATGGCTACACCTTC. Encoded protein: CCARAVDRSYNYGYTF.

Many counts were recorded for this clonotype. V and J are TRBV28 and TRBJ1-5, with D perhaps TRBD1 (5 bases). The CDR3 is 15 residues long. The V gene's germline CDR1 is MDHEN and CDR2 SYDVKM. The germline V and J ends were trimmed by 3 bases and 7 bases, with 16 bases remaining between them. CDR3 sequence (DNA): TGTGCCAGCAGTTTTAGCAGGCAGGGTGTACAGCCCCAGCATTTT. Residues: CASSFSRQGVQPQHF.

This clonotype was detected a few times. The chain has TRBV20-1 and TRBJ2-1, with unresolved D. V lost 5 bases to trimming and J lost 8 bases, with 16 bases between them. CDR1 is DFQATT, CDR2 SNEGSKA, per germline (reference sequence). The CDR3 covers 13 residues. The CDR3 DNA sequence: TGCAGTGCTTCTGGCCCCCTAAGGGATGAGCAGTTCTTC. Encoded protein: CSASGPLRDEQFF.